The sequence of this T cell receptor beta chain was determined in a study of blood T cell repertoires in COVID-19. Study-wide context: Researchers got acute and convalescent COVID-19 samples from the United States, Italy and Spain. The cDNA or gDNA used as material had been derived from T cells, B-cell-depleted T cells, or PBMCs.

Enrolment of Seattle patients took place during active infection, and they were followed longitudinally. In the authors' methods: Reference gene primer amplification in the assay estimated nucleated cell counts. Generated by immunoSEQ multiplex PCR, the TCRdb table keeps only in-frame clones and is missing some. V, J and clone size are taken as reported in that table, and D and trimming were inferred from the DNA itself. The repertoire includes 300,000 to 400,000 clones, more than 70% of them detected once, and around 3% sits in the top ten. Germline CDR1 and CDR2: KGHSH and LQKENI. The CDR3 length is 15 residues. Germline trimming cut 6 bases from V and 7 bases from J; bases unmatched to any gene: 10.

V gene TRBV18 combines with J gene TRBJ1-4, with 8 bases that match TRBD1. The sample taken for sequencing was peripheral blood. This clonotype was sampled from a woman aged 25 to 45 with COVID-19, enrolled during active disease. CDR3 in DNA: TGTGCCAGCTCGCGGACAGGGACCCTGGGTGAAAAACTGTTTTTT. It translates to CASSRTGTLGEKLFF.